The rows below give T cell receptor beta chains drawn from one sample of a study of T cell changes during pregnancy in multiple sclerosis. Assay used: immunoSEQ multiplex PCR; TCRdb lists only in-frame clones, some missing. The sample yields tens of thousands of clones, under 95% seen once. Sequencing was performed on peripheral blood, taken before pregnancy. These receptors all stem from a female donor with multiple sclerosis, enrolled in a pregnancy study. The CDR3 runs from the conserved cysteine through the conserved F or W. D genes are given only for firm matches. Clone size is stated in some rows and not others, as once, few, many or a class when expanded.

CASSPLRVEGATETQYF TGTGCCAGCAGTCCGCTGAGAGTTGAGGGCGCGACCGAGACCCAGTACTTC TRBV27 - - 17 TRBJ2-5
CASRRRTRGGETQYF TGTGCCAGCAGACGAAGGACTAGGGGGGGGGAGACCCAGTACTTC TRBV5-8 once - 15 TRBJ2-5
CASSQDAGGQPQHF TGCGCCAGCAGCCAAGATGCAGGTGGGCAGCCCCAGCATTTT TRBV4-3 - - 14 TRBJ1-5
CASSQPWDSQETQYF TGCGCCAGCAGCCAGCCCTGGGACAGCCAAGAGACCCAGTACTTC TRBV4-1 once TRBD1 15 TRBJ2-5
CASSVNEGAADTQYF TGTGCCAGCAGTGTCAATGAGGGGGCTGCAGATACGCAGTATTTT TRBV2 - TRBD1 15 TRBJ2-3
CASSSRLAGGRNEQFF TGTGCCAGCAGCAGTCGACTAGCGGGAGGTCGAAATGAGCAGTTCTTC TRBV7-9 - TRBD2 16 TRBJ2-1
CASSFLAGSYEQYF TGTGCCAGTAGTTTCCTAGCGGGGTCCTACGAGCAGTACTTC TRBV19 - TRBD2 14 TRBJ2-7
CAISGQGAGELFF TGTGCCATCAGTGGCCAGGGGGCCGGGGAGCTGTTTTTT TRBV10-3 few TRBD1 13 TRBJ2-2
CASSLVGDSGNTIYF TGTGCCAGCAGTCTCGTAGGGGACTCTGGAAACACCATATATTTT TRBV7-9 once - 15 TRBJ1-3
CASSLERAALLNTEAFF TGTGCCAGCAGCTTGGAGAGGGCCGCACTCTTGAACACTGAAGCTTTCTTT TRBV5-5 - - 17 TRBJ1-1
CASNSLLGTAEAFF TGTGCCAGCAATTCTCTCTTGGGGACAGCTGAAGCTTTCTTT TRBV28 - TRBD1 14 TRBJ1-1
CASSGQGYGYTF TGTGCCAGCAGTGGGCAGGGCTATGGCTACACCTTC TRBV28 once - 12 TRBJ1-2
CASSLQGAPLYEQYF TGCGCCAGCAGCTTACAGGGGGCGCCGTTATACGAGCAGTACTTC TRBV5-1 - TRBD1 15 TRBJ2-7
CAWSGGAYNEQFF TGTGCCTGGAGTGGGGGGGCCTACAATGAGCAGTTCTTC TRBV30 - - 13 TRBJ2-1
CASSAGTGSQNTEAFF TGTGCCAGCAGCGCCGGGACAGGGTCCCAAAACACTGAAGCTTTCTTT TRBV5-6 - TRBD1 16 TRBJ1-1
CASSQDTRRTEAFF TGCGCCAGCAGCCAAGATACTCGGAGAACTGAAGCTTTCTTT TRBV4-3 few - 14 TRBJ1-1
CSVANPVPNEQFF TGCAGCGTTGCCAATCCGGTACCCAATGAGCAGTTCTTC TRBV29-1 - - 13 TRBJ2-1
CASRRVTSGFIDEQFF TGTGCCAGTAGGCGGGTGACTAGCGGGTTTATTGACGAGCAGTTCTTC TRBV19 - TRBD2 16 TRBJ2-1
CASSDNRGLGYTF TGCGCCAGCAGTGACAACAGGGGCCTTGGCTACACCTTC TRBV10-1 - TRBD1 13 TRBJ1-2
CASSNAGGALRVGHPDTQYF TGTGCCAGCAGTAATGCAGGGGGCGCTTTAAGGGTTGGTCATCCAGATACGCAGTATTTT TRBV28 - TRBD1 20 TRBJ2-3
CASRGLYNEQFF TGTGCCAGCAGGGGACTTTACAATGAGCAGTTCTTC TRBV27 - - 12 TRBJ2-1
CASNLGQSHAEAFF TGTGCCAGCAACTTGGGACAGTCCCACGCTGAAGCTTTCTTT TRBV2 - TRBD1 14 TRBJ1-1
CSASPGLVAFF TGCAGTGCTAGCCCAGGACTAGTGGCTTTCTTT TRBV20-1 - - 11 TRBJ1-1
CASRNRDRTYEQYF TGTGCCAGCAGAAACAGGGATAGGACCTACGAGCAGTACTTC TRBV27 - - 14 TRBJ2-7
CASSPGLAGIEQFF TGTGCCAGCAGCCCGGGACTAGCGGGCATTGAGCAGTTCTTC TRBV11-2 - TRBD2 14 TRBJ2-1
CASSSTGYNEQFF TGTGCCAGCAGCAGTACAGGGTACAATGAGCAGTTCTTC TRBV7-7 once - 13 TRBJ2-1
CASSENELQPQHF TGTGCCAGCAGTGAAAATGAGTTGCAGCCCCAGCATTTT TRBV2 - - 13 TRBJ1-5